This entry features one T cell receptor (beta chain) sequence. What antigen it recognizes has not been identified. Base qualities are not at hand, and no much larger clone is one base apart. This sample was included in a study of blood T cell repertoires in COVID-19 (dated by TCRdb to 2020 to 2022). In terms of the full investigation: Samples from collaborators originated in the United States, Italy and Spain and spanned both the acute and convalescent phases of COVID-19. The material from the prospective study consisted of cDNA or gDNA derived from T cells, B-cell-depleted T cells, or PBMCs. Deeply sampled blood TCRbeta repertoires from subjects exposed to, actively infected with, or recovered from COVID-19 were included in the dataset. The repertoires were released in a freely available public database intended as a resource for research on the immune response to SARS-CoV-2. Samples came from the ongoing ImmuneRACE study (first 160 participants) plus 1,254 subjects from 6 global collaborators. Sample metadata almost always included a de-identified subject ID, COVID-19 status, age in years and sex. Where HLA class I and class II types were available, the types were taken from metadata supplied by the sample provider, not from assay-based typing.

Looking up the germline V gene yields CDR1 SGHRS and CDR2 YFSETQ. The CDR3 spans 15 residues, from the cysteine through the phenylalanine. The DNA shown is the 45-base CDR3, in frame from base 1. V loses 0 bases, J loses 7 bases, and the germline ends lie 11 bases apart. TCRbeta CDR3 regions were amplified from genomic DNA by means of the immunoSEQ Assay, a bias-controlled multiplex PCR. As for the original processing: Nucleated cell counts per sample were estimated from amplification of reference gene primers within the assay. Sequence reads were collapsed and filtered to measure the absolute abundance of every unique TCRbeta CDR3 rearrangement. For each sample, productive Simpson clonality was calculated as the square root of Simpson's diversity index across productive rearrangements. In TCRdb, the immuneACCESS table is reduced to in-frame sequences with V and J assigned. These tables do not hold every clone; where another copy was compared, an unresolved V gene accounts for under half, and the others remain unexplained. That table supplies the V and J calls and clone size; D and trimming were determined from the DNA. The sample table shows approximately 34,000 clones, and over 70% are seen once. Roughly 9.8% of the sample rests with the top ten.

Collaborating institutions collected whole blood in K2EDTA tubes following their own protocols. For TCRbeta analysis, collaborator samples were shipped as frozen whole blood, as isolated PBMCs, or as DNA extracted from either sample type. The full study reports these points: The quantity of clinical and demographic metadata differed by source and by participant and was supplied without curation.

This clonotype was obtained from a human donor in a cohort sampled during active COVID-19. The sequenced sample consisted of peripheral blood. The chain uses TRBV5-1 and TRBJ1-6; TRBD1 might be the D gene, on 5 matching bases. The CDR3 has the sequence CASSLDQGYNSPLHF. The DNA is as follows: TGCGCCAGCAGCTTGGATCAGGGATACAATTCACCCCTCCACTTT.